This TCR beta chain was obtained from a study of blood T cell repertoires in COVID-19. This clone was seen just once. Per the study methods: The authors estimated nucleated cell counts from reference gene primer amplification. Some clones are missing from TCRdb's copy, which holds only in-frame ones; the method was immunoSEQ multiplex PCR. V and J calls and clone size are as listed in that table; D and trimming were resolved from the DNA. The sample gives around 200,000 clones, roughly 80% of which show up once; around 2.3% is in the top ten. The CDR3 loop spans 13 amino acids. The germline V gene has CDR1 MNHEY and CDR2 SVGAGI. V lost 6 bases and J 3 bases, leaving 10 bases between the germline ends.

Sequenced input: peripheral blood. The receptor was derived from a woman in her 40s with active or convalescent COVID-19. The V call is TRBV6-5, the J call TRBJ2-3, with D unresolved. In DNA form, the CDR3 reads TGTGCCAGCAGCGAGGAAGTTACAGATACGCAGTATTTT. Encoded protein: CASSEEVTDTQYF.